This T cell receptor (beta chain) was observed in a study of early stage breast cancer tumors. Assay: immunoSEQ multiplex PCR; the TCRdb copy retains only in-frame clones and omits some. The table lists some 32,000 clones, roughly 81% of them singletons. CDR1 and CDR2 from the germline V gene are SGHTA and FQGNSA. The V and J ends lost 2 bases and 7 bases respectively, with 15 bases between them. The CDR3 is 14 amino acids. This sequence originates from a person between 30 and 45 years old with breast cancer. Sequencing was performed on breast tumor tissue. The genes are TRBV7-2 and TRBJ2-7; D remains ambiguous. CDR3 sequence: CASSLKGSGEEQYF. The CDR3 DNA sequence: TGTGCCAGCAGCTTAAAAGGGTCCGGCGAAGAGCAGTACTTC.